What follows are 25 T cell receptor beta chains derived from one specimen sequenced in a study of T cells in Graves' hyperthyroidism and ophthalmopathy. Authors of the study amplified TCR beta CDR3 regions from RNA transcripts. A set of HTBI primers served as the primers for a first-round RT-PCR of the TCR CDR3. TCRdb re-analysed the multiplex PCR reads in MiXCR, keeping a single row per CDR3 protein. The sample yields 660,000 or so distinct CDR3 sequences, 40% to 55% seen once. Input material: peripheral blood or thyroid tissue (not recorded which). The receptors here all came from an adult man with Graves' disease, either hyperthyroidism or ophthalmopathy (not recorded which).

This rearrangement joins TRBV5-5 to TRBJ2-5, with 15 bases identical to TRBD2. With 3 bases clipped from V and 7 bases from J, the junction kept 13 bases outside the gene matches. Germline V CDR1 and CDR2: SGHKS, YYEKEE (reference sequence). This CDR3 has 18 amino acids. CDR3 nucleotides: TGTGCCAGCAGCTCGAGATCTGGACTAGCGGGAGGGCACGGGACCCAGTACTTC. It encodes CASSSRSGLAGGHGTQYF. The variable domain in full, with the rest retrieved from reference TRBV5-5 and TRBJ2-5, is DAGVTQSPTHLIKTRGQQVTLRCSPISGHKSVSWYQQVLGQGPQFIFQYYEKEERGRGNFPDRFSARQFPNYSSELNVNALLLGDSALYLCASSSRSGLAGGHGTQYFGPGTRLLVL.

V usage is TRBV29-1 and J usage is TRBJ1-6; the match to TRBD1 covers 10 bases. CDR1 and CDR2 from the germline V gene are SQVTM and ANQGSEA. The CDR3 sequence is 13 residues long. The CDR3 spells CSLLGQGDSPLHF. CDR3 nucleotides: TGCAGTTTACTTGGACAGGGGGATTCACCCCTCCACTTT.

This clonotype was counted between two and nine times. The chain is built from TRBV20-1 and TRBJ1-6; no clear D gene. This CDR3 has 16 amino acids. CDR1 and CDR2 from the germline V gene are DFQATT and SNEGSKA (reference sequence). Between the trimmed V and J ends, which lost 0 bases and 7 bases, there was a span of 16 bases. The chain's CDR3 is CSAREPERMGNSPLHF. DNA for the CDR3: TGCAGTGCTAGAGAACCGGAACGAATGGGGAATTCACCCCTCCACTTT.

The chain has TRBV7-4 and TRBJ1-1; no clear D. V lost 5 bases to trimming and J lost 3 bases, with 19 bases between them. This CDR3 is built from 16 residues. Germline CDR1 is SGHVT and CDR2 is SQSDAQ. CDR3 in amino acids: CASSLPNLGSDTEAFF. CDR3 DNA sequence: TGTGCCAGCAGCCTCCCGAATTTGGGGTCGGACACTGAAGCTTTCTTT. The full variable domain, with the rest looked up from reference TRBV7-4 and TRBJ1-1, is GAGVSQSPRYKVAKRGRDVALRCDSISGHVTLYWYRQTLGQGSEVLTYSQSDAQRDKSGRPSGRFSAERPERSVSTLKIQRTEQGDSAVYLCASSLPNLGSDTEAFFGQGTRLTVV.

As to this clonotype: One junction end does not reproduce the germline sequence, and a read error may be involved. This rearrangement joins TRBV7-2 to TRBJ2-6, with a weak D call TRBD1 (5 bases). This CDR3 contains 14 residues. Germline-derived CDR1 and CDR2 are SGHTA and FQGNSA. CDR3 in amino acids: CASTQGSGADVLTF. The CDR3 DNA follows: TGTGCCAGCACCCAGGGCTCTGGGGCCGACGTCCTGACTTTC.

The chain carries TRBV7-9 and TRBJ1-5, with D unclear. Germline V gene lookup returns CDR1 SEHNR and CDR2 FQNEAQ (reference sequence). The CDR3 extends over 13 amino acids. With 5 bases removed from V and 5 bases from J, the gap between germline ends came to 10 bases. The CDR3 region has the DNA TGTGCCAGCAGCAGAGGTTTCGATCAGCCCCAGCATTTT. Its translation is CASSRGFDQPQHF.

The CDR3 loop reads CASSLDQGLAVSLEQYF. In DNA, the CDR3 is TGTGCCAGCAGCTTAGATCAAGGACTAGCGGTGTCCTTGGAGCAGTACTTC. The chain links TRBV7-6 to TRBJ2-7, with 10 bases aligning to TRBD2. V shed 1 base and J 7 bases; nucleotides not matched to a gene: 13. CDR3 length: 17 residues. Looked up from germline, CDR1 is SGHVS and CDR2 is FNYEAQ.

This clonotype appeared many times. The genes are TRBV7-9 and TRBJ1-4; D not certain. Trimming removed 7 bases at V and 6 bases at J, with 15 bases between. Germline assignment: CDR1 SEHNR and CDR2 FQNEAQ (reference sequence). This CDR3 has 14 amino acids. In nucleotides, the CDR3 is TGTGCCAGCAACTCGTTTTTGGAGGATGAAAAACTGTTTTTT. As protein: CASNSFLEDEKLFF.

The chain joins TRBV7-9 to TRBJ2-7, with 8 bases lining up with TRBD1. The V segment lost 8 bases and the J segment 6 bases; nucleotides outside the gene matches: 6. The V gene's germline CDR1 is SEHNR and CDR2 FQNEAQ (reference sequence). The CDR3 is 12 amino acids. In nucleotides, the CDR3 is TGTGCCAGCGGCTCGGGACAGGTCGAGCAGTACTTC. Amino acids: CASGSGQVEQYF.

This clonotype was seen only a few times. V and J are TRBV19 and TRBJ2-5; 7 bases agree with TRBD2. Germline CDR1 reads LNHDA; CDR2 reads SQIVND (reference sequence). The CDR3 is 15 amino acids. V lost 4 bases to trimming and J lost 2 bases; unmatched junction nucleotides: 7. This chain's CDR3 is CASSTGGRIQETQYF. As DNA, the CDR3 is TGTGCCAGTAGTACTGGCGGGAGAATTCAAGAGACCCAGTACTTC.

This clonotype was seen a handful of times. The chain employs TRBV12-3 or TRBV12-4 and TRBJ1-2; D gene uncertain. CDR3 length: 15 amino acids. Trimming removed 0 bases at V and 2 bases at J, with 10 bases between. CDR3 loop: CASSLAARINYGYTF. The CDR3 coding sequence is TGTGCCAGCAGTTTAGCGGCCAGAATCAACTATGGCTACACCTTC.

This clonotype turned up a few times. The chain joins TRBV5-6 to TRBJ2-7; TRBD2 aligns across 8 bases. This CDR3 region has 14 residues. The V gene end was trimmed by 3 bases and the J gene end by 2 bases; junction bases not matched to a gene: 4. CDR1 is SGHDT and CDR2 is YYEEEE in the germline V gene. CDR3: CASSSRAGAYEQYF. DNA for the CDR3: TGTGCCAGCAGCTCCAGAGCGGGAGCCTACGAGCAGTACTTC. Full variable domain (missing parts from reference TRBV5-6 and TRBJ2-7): DAGVTQSPTHLIKTRGQQVTLRCSPKSGHDTVSWYQQALGQGPQFIFQYYEEEERQRGNFPDRFSGHQFPNYSSELNVNALLLGDSALYLCASSSRAGAYEQYFGPGTRLTVT.

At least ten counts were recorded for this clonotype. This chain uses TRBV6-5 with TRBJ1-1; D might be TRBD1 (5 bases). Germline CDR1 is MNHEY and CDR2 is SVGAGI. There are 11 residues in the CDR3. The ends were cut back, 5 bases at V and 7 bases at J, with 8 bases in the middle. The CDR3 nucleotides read TGTGCCAGCAGTGAAGGGGTTGAAGCTTTCTTT. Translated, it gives CASSEGVEAFF.

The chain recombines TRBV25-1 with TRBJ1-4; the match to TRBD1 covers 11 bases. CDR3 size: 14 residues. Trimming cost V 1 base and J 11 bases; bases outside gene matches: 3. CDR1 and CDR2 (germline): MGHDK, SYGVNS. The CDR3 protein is CASSESGTGGKLFF. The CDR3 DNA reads TGTGCCAGCAGTGAATCCGGGACAGGGGGGAAACTGTTTTTT.

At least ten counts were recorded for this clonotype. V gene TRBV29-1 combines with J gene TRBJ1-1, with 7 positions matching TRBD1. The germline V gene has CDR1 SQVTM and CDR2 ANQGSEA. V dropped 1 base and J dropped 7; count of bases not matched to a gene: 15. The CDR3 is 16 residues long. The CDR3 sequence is CSVEGAVDREGYEAFF. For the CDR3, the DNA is TGCAGCGTTGAAGGCGCGGTCGACAGGGAGGGTTATGAAGCTTTCTTT.

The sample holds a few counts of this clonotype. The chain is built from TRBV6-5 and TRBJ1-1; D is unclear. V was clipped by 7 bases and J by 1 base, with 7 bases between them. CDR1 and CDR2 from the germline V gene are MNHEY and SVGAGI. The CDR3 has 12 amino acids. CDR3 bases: TGTGCCAGCAAGTCCGCGAACACTGAAGCTTTCTTT. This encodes CASKSANTEAFF.

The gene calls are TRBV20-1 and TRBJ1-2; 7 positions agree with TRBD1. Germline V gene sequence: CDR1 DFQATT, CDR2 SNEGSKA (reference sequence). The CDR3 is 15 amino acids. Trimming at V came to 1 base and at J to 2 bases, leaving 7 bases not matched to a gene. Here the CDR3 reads CSARGEGQPNYGYTF. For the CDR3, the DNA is TGCAGTGCTAGAGGGGAGGGACAGCCGAACTATGGCTACACCTTC.

The CDR3, as DNA: TGTGCCAGCAGCTTAACGCGGGGCGAGCACTATGGCTACACCTTC. Protein product: CASSLTRGEHYGYTF. The V gene is TRBV7-9, the J gene TRBJ1-2; tentative D call: TRBD1 (5 bases). There are 15 residues in the CDR3. V was pared by 2 bases and J by 3 bases, with 13 bases between. Germline lookup yields CDR1 SEHNR and CDR2 FQNEAQ (reference sequence).

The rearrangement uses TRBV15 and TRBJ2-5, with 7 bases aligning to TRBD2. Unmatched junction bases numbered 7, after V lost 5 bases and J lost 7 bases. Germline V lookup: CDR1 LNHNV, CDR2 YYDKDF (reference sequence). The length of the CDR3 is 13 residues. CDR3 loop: CATSGRAPGTQYF. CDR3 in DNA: TGTGCCACCAGCGGGAGGGCCCCAGGGACCCAGTACTTC.

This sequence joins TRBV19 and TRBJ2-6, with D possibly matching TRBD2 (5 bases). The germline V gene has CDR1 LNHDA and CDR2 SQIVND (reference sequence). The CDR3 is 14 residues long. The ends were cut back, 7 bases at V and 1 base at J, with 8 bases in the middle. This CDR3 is CASTGMSGANVLTF. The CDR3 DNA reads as TGTGCCAGTACGGGGATGTCTGGGGCCAACGTCCTGACTTTC.

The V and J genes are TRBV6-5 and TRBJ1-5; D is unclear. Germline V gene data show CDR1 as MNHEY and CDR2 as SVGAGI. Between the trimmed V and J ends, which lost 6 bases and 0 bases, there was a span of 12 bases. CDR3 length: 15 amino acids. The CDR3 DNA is TGTGCCAGCAGCCAAGGTACACATAGCAATCAGCCCCAGCATTTT. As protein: CASSQGTHSNQPQHF.

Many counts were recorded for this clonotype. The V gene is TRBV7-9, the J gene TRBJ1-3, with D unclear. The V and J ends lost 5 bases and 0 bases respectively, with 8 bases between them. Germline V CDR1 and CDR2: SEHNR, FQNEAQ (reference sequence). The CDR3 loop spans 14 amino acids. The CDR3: CASSQQSSGNTIYF. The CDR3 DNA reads TGTGCCAGCAGCCAACAGAGCTCTGGAAACACCATATATTTT.

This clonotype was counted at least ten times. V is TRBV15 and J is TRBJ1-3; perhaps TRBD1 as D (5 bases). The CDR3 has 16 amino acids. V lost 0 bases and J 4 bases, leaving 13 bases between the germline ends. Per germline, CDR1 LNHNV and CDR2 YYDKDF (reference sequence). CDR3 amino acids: CATSRDSPGSGNTIYF. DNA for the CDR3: TGTGCCACCAGCAGAGATAGCCCAGGGAGCGGAAACACCATATATTTT.

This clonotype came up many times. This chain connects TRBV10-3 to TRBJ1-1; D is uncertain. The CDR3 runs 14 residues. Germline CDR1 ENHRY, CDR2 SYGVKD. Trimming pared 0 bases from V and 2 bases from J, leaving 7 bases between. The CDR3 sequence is CAISESPANTEAFF. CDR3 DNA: TGTGCCATCAGTGAGTCCCCCGCTAACACTGAAGCTTTCTTT.

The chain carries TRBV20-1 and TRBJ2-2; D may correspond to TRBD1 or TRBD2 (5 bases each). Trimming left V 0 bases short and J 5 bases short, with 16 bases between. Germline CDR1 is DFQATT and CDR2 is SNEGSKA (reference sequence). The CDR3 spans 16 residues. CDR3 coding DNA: TGCAGTGCTAGAGACTACGGGACGGGCGAAACCGGGGAGCTGTTTTTT. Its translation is CSARDYGTGETGELFF.